This entry is about one T cell receptor beta chain. The data are from a study of blood T cell repertoires in COVID-19. About the research overall: Specimens from acute and convalescent COVID-19 originated in the United States, Italy and Spain.

Participants, about 18 to 100 years old, spanned fewer than 25 US areas. Clinical history reported by participants formed the basis on which cohorts were assigned. Per the study methods: For nucleated cells, counts were estimated from reference gene primer amplification. The protocol was immunoSEQ multiplex PCR, while the TCRdb copy is restricted to in-frame clones and leaves out a portion. For V, J and clone size, that table is used; D and trimming come from the DNA. There are hundreds of thousands of clones in the sample; around 89% occur only once, and 9.5% lies in the top ten. The length of the CDR3 is 13 residues. Trimming removed 3 bases from V and 10 bases from J; junction bases left unmatched: 8. Germline CDR1 is LNHNV and CDR2 is YYDKDF (reference sequence).

Material: PBMCs or T cells enriched from blood (not recorded which). This chain uses TRBV15 with TRBJ2-7; 8 nucleotides agree with TRBD2. This TCR derives from a woman aged 35 to 49 who had recovered from COVID-19. Here the CDR3 DNA reads TGTGCCACCAGCAGGGTCGGGGGGGCAGAACAGTACTTC. Its protein product is CATSRVGGAEQYF.